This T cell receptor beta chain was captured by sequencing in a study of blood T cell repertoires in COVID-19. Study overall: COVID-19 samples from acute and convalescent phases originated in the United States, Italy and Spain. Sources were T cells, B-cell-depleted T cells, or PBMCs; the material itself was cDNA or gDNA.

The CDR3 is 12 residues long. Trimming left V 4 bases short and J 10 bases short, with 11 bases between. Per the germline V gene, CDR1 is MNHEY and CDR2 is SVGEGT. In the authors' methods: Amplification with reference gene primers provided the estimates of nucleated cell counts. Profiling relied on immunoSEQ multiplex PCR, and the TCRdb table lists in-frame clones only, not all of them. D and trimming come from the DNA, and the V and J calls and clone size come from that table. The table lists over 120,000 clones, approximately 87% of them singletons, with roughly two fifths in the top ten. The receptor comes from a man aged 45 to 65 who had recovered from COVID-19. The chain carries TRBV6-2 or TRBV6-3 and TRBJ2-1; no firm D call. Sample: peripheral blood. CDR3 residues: CASSSLVWEQFF. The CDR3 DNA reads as TGTGCCAGCAGTTCACTCGTCTGGGAGCAGTTCTTC.